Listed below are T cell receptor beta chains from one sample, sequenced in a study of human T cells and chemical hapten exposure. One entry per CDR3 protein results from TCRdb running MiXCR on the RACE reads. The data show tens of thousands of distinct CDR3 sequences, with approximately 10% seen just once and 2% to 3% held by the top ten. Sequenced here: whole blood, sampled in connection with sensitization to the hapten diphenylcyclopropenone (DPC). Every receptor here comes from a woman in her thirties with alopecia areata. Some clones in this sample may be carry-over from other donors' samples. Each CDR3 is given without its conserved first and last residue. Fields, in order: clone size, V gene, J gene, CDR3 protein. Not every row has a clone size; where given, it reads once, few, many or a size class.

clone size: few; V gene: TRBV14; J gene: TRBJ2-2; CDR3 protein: ASSQSAGVNTGELF
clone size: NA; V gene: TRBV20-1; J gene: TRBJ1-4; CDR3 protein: SARDRASTNEKLF
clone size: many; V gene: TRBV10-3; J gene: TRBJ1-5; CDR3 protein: AIKSDSLNQPQH
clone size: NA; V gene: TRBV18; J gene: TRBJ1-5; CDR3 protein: ASSPPFRLINQPQH
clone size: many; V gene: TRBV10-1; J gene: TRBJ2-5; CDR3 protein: ASMAQY
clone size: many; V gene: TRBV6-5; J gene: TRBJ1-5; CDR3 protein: ASGGDSNQPQH
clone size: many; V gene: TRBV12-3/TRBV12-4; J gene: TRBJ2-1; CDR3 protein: ASSLWTQADEQF
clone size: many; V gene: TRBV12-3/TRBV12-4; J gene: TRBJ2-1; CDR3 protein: ASSILGRGLAVNNEQF
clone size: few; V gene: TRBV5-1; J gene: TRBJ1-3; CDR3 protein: ASSLALTGPGNTIY
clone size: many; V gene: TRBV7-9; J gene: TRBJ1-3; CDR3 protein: ASSLQGNTIY
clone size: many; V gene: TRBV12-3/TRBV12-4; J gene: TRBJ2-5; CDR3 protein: ASSPTPGLGGETQY
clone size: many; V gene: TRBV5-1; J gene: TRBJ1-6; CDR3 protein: ASSLTGEDSPLH
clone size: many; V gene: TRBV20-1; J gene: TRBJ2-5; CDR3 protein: SATDTQETQY
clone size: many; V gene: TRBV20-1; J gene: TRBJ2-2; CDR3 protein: SANLQGARTGELF
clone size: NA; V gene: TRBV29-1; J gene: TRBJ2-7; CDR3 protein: SVEINSYEQY
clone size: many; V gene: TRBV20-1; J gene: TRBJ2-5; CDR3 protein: SAIQGAGETQY
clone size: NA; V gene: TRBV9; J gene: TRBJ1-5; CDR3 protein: ASNPSFGNQPQH
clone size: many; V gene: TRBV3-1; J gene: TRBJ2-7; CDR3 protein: ASSQDAPLGGGNYEQY
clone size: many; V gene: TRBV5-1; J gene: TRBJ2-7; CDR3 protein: ASSLGFAGNEQY
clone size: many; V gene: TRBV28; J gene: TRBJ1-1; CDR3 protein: AHAEGNTEAF
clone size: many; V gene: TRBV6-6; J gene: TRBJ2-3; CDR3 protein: ASRSTGLAGGSDTQY
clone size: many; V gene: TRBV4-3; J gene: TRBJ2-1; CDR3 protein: ASSQFLSSYNEQF
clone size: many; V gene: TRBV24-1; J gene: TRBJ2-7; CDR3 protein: ATSDSGQGLYEQY
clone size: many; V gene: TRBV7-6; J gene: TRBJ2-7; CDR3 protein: ASSLGLAGVEQY
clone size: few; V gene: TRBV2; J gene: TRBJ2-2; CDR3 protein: ASSFWGQGINTGELF
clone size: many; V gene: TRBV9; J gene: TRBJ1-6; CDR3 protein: ASSSGANSPLH
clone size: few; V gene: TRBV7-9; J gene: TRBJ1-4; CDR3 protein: ASSLLPTGLNEKLF
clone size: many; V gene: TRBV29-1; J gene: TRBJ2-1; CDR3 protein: SVEEVVNEQF
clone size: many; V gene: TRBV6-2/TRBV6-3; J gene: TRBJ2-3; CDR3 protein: ASSRGLAVRTDTQY
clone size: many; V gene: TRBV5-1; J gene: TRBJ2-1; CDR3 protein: ASKASGVDSYNEQF
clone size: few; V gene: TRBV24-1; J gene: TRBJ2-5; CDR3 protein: ATSDPQRQTQY
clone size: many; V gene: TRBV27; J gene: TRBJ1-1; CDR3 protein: ASSLAGGNAEAF
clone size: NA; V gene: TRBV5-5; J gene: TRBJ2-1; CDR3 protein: ASSFMGGHEQF
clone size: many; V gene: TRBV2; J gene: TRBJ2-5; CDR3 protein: ASRGGGTSGTRKY
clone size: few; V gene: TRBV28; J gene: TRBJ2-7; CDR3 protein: ASTLMTGIYEQY
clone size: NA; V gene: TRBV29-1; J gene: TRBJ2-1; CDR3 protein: SALGLAGEQF